The next 3 T cell receptor beta chains were all read from a single sample in a study of Ad26.COV2.S vaccination and SARS-CoV-2 variants. Sequenced by immunoSEQ multiplex PCR; TCRdb stores in-frame clones only, minus some. The table includes tens of thousands of clones, 75% to 85% detected once. The sample was peripheral blood, taken after recovery from COVID-19. All receptors derive from a human donor who had recovered from COVID-19.

The rearrangement links TRBV20-1 to TRBJ2-1; no reliable D call. Germline V gene sequence: CDR1 DFQATT, CDR2 SNEGSKA (reference sequence). The CDR3 has 11 residues. The ends were cut back, 0 bases at V and 7 bases at J, with 4 bases in the middle. This chain's CDR3 is CSARDHNEQFF. The CDR3 coding sequence is TGCAGTGCTAGAGACCATAATGAGCAGTTCTTC.

The rearrangement uses TRBV10-3 and TRBJ2-5, with 8 bases lining up with TRBD2. In germline, CDR1 is ENHRY, CDR2 SYGVKD. This CDR3 contains 16 residues. V lost 3 bases to trimming and J lost 3 bases; unmatched junction nucleotides: 9. CDR3 amino acids: CAISEGKGSGKETQYF. The CDR3, as DNA: TGTGCCATCAGTGAAGGTAAAGGTAGCGGGAAAGAGACCCAGTACTTC.

The rearrangement links TRBV5-4 to TRBJ2-5; perhaps TRBD1 as D (6 bases). Trimming shortened V by 2 bases and J by 5 bases, and 13 bases separated the two germline ends. This CDR3 comprises 14 residues. The germline CDR1 and CDR2 sequences are SGHNT and YYREEE (reference sequence). In nucleotides, the CDR3 is TGTGCCAGCAGCTTCCAGGGGTCGGGGGAGACCCAGTACTTC. Encoded protein: CASSFQGSGETQYF.